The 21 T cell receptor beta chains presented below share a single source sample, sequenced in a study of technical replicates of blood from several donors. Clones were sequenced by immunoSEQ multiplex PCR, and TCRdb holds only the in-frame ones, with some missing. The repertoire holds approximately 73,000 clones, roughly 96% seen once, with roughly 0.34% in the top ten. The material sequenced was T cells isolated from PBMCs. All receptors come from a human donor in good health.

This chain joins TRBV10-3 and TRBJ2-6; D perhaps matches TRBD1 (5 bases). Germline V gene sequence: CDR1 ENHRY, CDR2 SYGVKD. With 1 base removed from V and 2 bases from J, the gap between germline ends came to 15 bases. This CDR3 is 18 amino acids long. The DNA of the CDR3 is TGTGCCATCAGTGAGTTTGAGGCCCTCAGGGCTGGGGCCAACGTCCTGACTTTC. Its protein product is CAISEFEALRAGANVLTF.

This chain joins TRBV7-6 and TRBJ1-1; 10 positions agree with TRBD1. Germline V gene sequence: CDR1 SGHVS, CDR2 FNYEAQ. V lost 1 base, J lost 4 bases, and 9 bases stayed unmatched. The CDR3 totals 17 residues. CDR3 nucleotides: TGTGCCAGCAGCTTAGAGTCCGGGACAGGGGCTTTCACTGAAGCTTTCTTT. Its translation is CASSLESGTGAFTEAFF. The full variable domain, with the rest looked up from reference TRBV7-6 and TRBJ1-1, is GAGVSQSPRYKVTKRGQDVALRCDPISGHVSLYWYRQALGQGPEFLTYFNYEAQQDKSGLPNDRFSAERPEGSISTLTIQRTEQRDSAMYRCASSLESGTGAFTEAFFGQGTRLTVV.

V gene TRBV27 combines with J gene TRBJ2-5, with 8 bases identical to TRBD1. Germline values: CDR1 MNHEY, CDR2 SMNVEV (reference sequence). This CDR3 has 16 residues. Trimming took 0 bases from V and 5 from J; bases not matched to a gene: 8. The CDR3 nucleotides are TGTGCCAGCAGTTTATCAGTCCAGGGGGCTTTGGAGACCCAGTACTTC. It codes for CASSLSVQGALETQYF.

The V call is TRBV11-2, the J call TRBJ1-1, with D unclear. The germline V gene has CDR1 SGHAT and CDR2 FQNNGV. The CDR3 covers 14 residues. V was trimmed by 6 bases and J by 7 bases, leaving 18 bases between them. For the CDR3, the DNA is TGTGCCAGCAGTGTCGAGGCATCCGCCTTTGAAGCTTTCTTT. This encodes CASSVEASAFEAFF.

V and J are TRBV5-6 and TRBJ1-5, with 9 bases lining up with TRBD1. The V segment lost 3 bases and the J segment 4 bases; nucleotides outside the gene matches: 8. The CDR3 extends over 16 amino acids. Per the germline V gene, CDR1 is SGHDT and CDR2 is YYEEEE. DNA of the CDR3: TGTGCCAGCAGCTCTGGTACAGGGGGCTGGAATCAGCCCCAGCATTTT. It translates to CASSSGTGGWNQPQHF.

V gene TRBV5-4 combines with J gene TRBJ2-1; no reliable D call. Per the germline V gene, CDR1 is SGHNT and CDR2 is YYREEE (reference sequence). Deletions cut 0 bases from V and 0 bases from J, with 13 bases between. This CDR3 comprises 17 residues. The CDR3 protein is CASSLGVLRSSYNEQFF. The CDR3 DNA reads TGTGCCAGCAGCTTGGGAGTATTACGGAGCTCCTACAATGAGCAGTTCTTC.

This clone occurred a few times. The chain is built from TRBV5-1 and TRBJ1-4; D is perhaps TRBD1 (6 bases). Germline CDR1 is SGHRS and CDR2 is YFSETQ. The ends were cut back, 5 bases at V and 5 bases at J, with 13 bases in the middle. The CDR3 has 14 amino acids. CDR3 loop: CASRRQEENEKLFF. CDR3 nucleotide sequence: TGCGCCAGCAGAAGACAGGAAGAGAATGAAAAACTGTTTTTT.

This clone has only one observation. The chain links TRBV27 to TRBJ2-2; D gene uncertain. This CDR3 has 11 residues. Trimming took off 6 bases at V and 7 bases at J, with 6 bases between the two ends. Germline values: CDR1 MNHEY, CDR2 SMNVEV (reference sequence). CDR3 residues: CASSRDGELFF. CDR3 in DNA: TGTGCCAGCAGCCGCGACGGGGAGCTGTTTTTT.

CDR3 protein: CASSRGLAENTDTQYF. CDR3 sequence (DNA): TGTGCCAGTAGCCGGGGACTAGCGGAAAACACAGATACGCAGTATTTT. The chain carries TRBV19 and TRBJ2-3; TRBD2 matches 11 bases. CDR3 length: 16 residues. CDR1 and CDR2 (germline): LNHDA, SQIVND (reference sequence). Trimming took 6 bases from V and 2 from J; bases not matched to a gene: 7.

CDR3 residues: CASSSLYIRDRAKTQYF. CDR3 in DNA: TGTGCCAGCAGCTCCCTCTACATCCGGGACAGGGCGAAGACCCAGTACTTC. The rearrangement uses TRBV7-8 and TRBJ2-5; 9 positions match TRBD1. The CDR3 covers 17 residues. Trimming at V came to 4 bases and at J to 6 bases, leaving 15 bases not matched to a gene. CDR1 is SGHVS, CDR2 FQNEAQ, per germline.

In DNA, the CDR3 is TGTGCCAGCAGCCACGGAGGGAGCCAAGAGACCCAGTACTTC. This encodes CASSHGGSQETQYF. The genes are TRBV14 and TRBJ2-5, with a possible D match to TRBD2 (6 bases). Germline CDR1 reads SGHDN; CDR2 reads FVKESK. Trimming took 3 bases from V and 1 from J, leaving 9 bases between them. CDR3 length equals 14 residues.

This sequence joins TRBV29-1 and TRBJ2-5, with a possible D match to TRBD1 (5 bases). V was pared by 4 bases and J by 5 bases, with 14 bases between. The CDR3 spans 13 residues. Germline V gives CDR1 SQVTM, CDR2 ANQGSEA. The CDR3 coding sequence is TGCAGCGTTGCCCTGACAGTGAAGGAGACCCAGTACTTC. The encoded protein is CSVALTVKETQYF.

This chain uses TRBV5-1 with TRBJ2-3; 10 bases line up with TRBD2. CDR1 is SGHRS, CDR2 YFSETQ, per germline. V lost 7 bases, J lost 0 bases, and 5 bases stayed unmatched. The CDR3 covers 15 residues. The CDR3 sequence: CASRSSGRSTDTQYF. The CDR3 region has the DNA TGCGCCAGCCGCAGTAGCGGGAGGAGCACAGATACGCAGTATTTT.

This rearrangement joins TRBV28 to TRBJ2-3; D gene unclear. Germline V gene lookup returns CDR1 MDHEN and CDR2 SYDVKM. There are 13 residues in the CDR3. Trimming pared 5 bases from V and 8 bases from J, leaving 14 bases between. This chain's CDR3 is CASSLRDASTQYF. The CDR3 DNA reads TGTGCCAGCAGTCTTCGTGATGCGAGTACGCAGTATTTT.

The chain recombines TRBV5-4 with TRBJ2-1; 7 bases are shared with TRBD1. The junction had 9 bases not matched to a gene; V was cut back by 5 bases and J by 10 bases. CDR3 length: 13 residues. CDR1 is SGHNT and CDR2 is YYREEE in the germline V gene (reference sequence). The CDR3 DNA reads TGTGCCAGCAGGACAGGGCTCTTTGGGGAGCAGTTCTTC. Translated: CASRTGLFGEQFF. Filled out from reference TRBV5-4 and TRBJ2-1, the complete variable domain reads ETGVTQSPTHLIKTRGQQVTLRCSSQSGHNTVSWYQQALGQGPQFIFQYYREEENGRGNFPPRFSGLQFPNYSSELNVNALELDDSALYLCASRTGLFGEQFFGPGTRLTVL.

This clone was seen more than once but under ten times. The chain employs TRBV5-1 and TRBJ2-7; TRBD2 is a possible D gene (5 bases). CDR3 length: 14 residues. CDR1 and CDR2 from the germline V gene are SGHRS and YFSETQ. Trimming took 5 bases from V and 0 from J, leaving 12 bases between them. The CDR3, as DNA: TGCGCCAGCAGTTTCCTGGGGAGCTCCTACGAGCAGTACTTC. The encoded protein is CASSFLGSSYEQYF.

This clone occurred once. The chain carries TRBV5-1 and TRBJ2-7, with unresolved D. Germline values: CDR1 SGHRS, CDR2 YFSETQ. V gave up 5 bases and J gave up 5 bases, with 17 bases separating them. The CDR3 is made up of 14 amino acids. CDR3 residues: CASRSLVGGNEQYF. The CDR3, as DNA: TGCGCCAGCAGGTCGCTAGTAGGCGGTAACGAGCAGTACTTC.

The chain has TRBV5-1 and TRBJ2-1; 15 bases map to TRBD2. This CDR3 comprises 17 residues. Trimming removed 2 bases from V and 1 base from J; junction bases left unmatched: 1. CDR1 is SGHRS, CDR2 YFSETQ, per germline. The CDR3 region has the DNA TGCGCCAGCAGCTTAGGACTAGCGGGAGGGTCCTACAATGAGCAGTTCTTC. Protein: CASSLGLAGGSYNEQFF.

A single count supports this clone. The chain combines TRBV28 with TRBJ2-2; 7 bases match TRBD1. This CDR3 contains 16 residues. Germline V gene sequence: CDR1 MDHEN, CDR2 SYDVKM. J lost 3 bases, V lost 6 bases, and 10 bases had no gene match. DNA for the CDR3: TGTGCCAGCAGAGAGGAGACAGGGCAGTACACCGGGGAGCTGTTTTTT. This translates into CASREETGQYTGELFF. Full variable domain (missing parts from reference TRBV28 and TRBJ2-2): DVKVTQSSRYLVKRTGEKVFLECVQDMDHENMFWYRQDPGLGLRLIYFSYDVKMKEKGDIPEGYSVSREKKERFSLILESASTNQTSMYLCASREETGQYTGELFFGEGSRLTVL.

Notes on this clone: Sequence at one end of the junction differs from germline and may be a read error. The CDR3 spells CASTRDTEAFF. In nucleotides, the CDR3 is TGTGCCAGCACACGGGACACAGAAGCTTTCTTT. The rearrangement joins TRBV6-5 to TRBJ1-1; D is possibly TRBD1 (6 bases). This CDR3 spans 11 amino acids. Germline V gene data show CDR1 as MNHEY and CDR2 as SVGAGI.

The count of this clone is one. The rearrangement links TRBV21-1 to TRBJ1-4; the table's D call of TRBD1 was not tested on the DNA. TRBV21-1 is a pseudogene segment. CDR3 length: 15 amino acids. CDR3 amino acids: CATPARGSTNEKLFF. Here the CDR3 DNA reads TGTGCCACTCCTGCTAGGGGGTCAACTAATGAAAAACTGTTTTTT.